This T cell receptor beta chain originates from a study of cytomegalovirus exposure and HLA in healthy donors. 13 Jbeta primers and 60 Vbeta primers were used for the PCR. Sequencing used immunoSEQ multiplex PCR; TCRdb keeps in-frame clones, though not all of them. The sample comprises tens of thousands of clones, over 60% of which are singletons, and nearly 25% rests with the top ten. It was healthy bone marrow donors who served as donors. A note on this clone: Its specificity is not known.

Study findings and constraints: It has been reported that TCR beta sequences accurately predicted the HLA-A and HLA-B alleles of most subjects. A previous analysis found most TCR beta V segments productive roughly 87% or roughly 30% of the time.

The sequence came from a man aged 50 or older in good health and CMV-seropositive. Sequencing input: PBMCs.

The CDR3 DNA follows: TGCGCCAGCAGCCAAGGGACAGCTGTGAACACTGAAGCTTTCTTT. Translating it yields CASSQGTAVNTEAFF. The chain joins TRBV4-1 to TRBJ1-1; perhaps TRBD1 as D (6 bases). Trimming pared 1 base from V and 0 bases from J, leaving 9 bases between. From germline, CDR1 is MGHRA and CDR2 YSYEKL. The CDR3 length is 15 residues.